This T cell receptor (beta chain) was captured by sequencing in a study of response to subunit inactivated influenza vaccine. General study findings and limits: The authors suggested that few new T cells are recruited per seasonal influenza vaccination.

The trim removed 0 bases at V and 15 bases at J, leaving 10 bases unmatched. The CDR3 is 15 residues long. Germline V CDR1 and CDR2: KGHSH, LQKENI. TCRdb reanalysed the RT-PCR reads using MiXCR and keeps one entry per CDR3 protein. This table holds about 520,000 distinct CDR3 sequences, around 7.7% found once. At least ten counts were recorded for this clonotype. Its specificity is unknown. The starting material was PBMCs from blood, obtained 23 to 25 months after vaccination. This clonotype was sampled from a man between 50 and 75 years old who received an inactivated influenza vaccine. V gene TRBV18 combines with J gene TRBJ2-1; 11 bases match TRBD2. CDR3 residues: CASSPPLAGGIHLFF. The CDR3, as DNA: TGTGCCAGCTCACCACCGCTAGCGGGGGGCATACACCTGTTCTTC.